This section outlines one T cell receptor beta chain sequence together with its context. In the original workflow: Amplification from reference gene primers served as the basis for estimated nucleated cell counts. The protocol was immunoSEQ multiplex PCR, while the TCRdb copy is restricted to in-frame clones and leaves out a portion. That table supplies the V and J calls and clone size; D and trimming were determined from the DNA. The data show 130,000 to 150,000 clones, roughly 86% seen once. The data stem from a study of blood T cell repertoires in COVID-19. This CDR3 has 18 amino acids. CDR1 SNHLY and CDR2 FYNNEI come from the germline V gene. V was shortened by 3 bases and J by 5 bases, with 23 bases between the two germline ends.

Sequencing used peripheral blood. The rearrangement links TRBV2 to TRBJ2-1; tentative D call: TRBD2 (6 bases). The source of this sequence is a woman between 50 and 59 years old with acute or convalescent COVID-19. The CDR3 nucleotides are TGTGCCAGCAGTGATGAGGGGCCGGGGCGGGGAGTCGACAATGAGCAGTTCTTC. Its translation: CASSDEGPGRGVDNEQFF.